This TCR beta chain was documented in a study of T cell changes during pregnancy in multiple sclerosis. Clones were sequenced by immunoSEQ multiplex PCR, and TCRdb holds only the in-frame ones, with some missing. The data contain around 57,000 clones, almost 95% of them singletons. This TCR derives from a female donor with multiple sclerosis, enrolled in a pregnancy study. The sample consisted of CD4+ T cells from peripheral blood mononuclear cells, taken in the third trimester of pregnancy.

The CDR3 DNA is TGTGCCAGCAGTTTATTTGGCTTACAGAGATGGAACACCATATATTTT. Residues: CASSLFGLQRWNTIYF. The chain couples TRBV28 to TRBJ1-3; D is unresolved. V lost 1 base, J lost 7 bases, and 17 bases lay in between. Germline CDR1 is MDHEN and CDR2 is SYDVKM. The CDR3 covers 16 residues. The full variable domain, its missing parts supplied by reference TRBV28 and TRBJ1-3, is DVKVTQSSRYLVKRTGEKVFLECVQDMDHENMFWYRQDPGLGLRLIYFSYDVKMKEKGDIPEGYSVSREKKERFSLILESASTNQTSMYLCASSLFGLQRWNTIYFGEGSWLTVV.